The next 28 T cell receptor beta chains were all read from a single sample in a study of cytomegalovirus exposure and HLA in healthy donors (dated by TCRdb to 2016 to 2017). The library was produced with the immunoSEQ multiplex PCR assay. For the multiplex PCR, a mixture combining 60 forward primers for TCR Vbeta segments and 13 reverse primers for TCR Jbeta segments was used. The source is immuneACCESS, and TCRdb retained only in-frame sequences with V and J called. Part of the clones is not carried over; for the studies checked, unresolved V genes explain less than half of this, and the remainder is unexplained. The sample has over 150,000 clones on record, around 82% of them singletons. 9.5% to 12% of the sample is taken by the ten largest. The sample consisted of PBMCs. These receptors were obtained from a middle-aged man in good health and CMV-seropositive.

The J gene is TRBJ2-7, the V gene TRBV5-4; TRBD2 aligns across 13 bases. There are 15 residues in the CDR3. Germline CDR1 is SGHNT and CDR2 is YYREEE (reference sequence). Losses at the gene ends were 4 bases for V and 4 bases for J; bases not matched to a gene: 5. CDR3 DNA: TGTGCCAGCAGCACACCACTAGCGGGAGGGTACGAGCAGTACTTC. Its translation is CASSTPLAGGYEQYF.

The CDR3 DNA reads as TGTGCCAGCAGCTTAGGGACAGGACGTCGAAATACGCAGTATTTT. This sequence encodes CASSLGTGRRNTQYF. The chain employs TRBV7-6 and TRBJ2-3, with 7 positions matching TRBD1. CDR1 is SGHVS and CDR2 is FNYEAQ in the germline V gene. CDR3 length equals 15 residues. J gave up 7 bases and V 1 base, and 8 bases lay outside the gene matches.

V is TRBV5-1 and J is TRBJ2-3; 7 nucleotides line up with TRBD2. Germline V lookup: CDR1 SGHRS, CDR2 YFSETQ. This CDR3 region has 15 residues. V gave up 2 bases and J gave up 4 bases; unmatched junction bases: 7. The DNA for the CDR3 is TGCGCCAGCAGCTTTACTAGCGTAACCTCAGATACGCAGTATTTT. Translating gives CASSFTSVTSDTQYF. The full variable domain, rest sourced from reference TRBV5-1 and TRBJ2-3, is KAGVTQTPRYLIKTRGQQVTLSCSPISGHRSVSWYQQTPGQGLQFLFEYFSETQRNKGNFPGRFSGRQFSNSRSEMNVSTLELGDSALYLCASSFTSVTSDTQYFGPGTRLTVL.

The V gene is TRBV4-1, the J gene TRBJ2-7; 10 positions match TRBD1. The length of the CDR3 is 15 residues. Germline V gene lookup returns CDR1 MGHRA and CDR2 YSYEKL. The V and J ends lost 2 bases and 2 bases, in that order; junction bases with no gene match: 3. CDR3 protein: CASSQSGTGAYEQYF. The CDR3, as DNA: TGCGCCAGCAGCCAATCCGGGACAGGGGCCTACGAGCAGTACTTC.

The CDR3 protein is CASTLMAGVISNYGYTF. In DNA, the CDR3 is TGTGCCAGCACCCTAATGGCAGGGGTCATAAGTAACTATGGCTACACCTTC. This chain connects TRBV2 to TRBJ1-2; tentative D call: TRBD1 (6 bases). The CDR3 is 17 amino acids. Germline-derived CDR1 and CDR2 are SNHLY and FYNNEI. Trimming took off 7 bases at V and 1 base at J, with 22 bases between the two ends.

This chain links TRBV21-1 with TRBJ2-7; the table's D gene call, TRBD1, was not cross checked with the DNA. TRBV21-1 represents a pseudogene. The CDR3 spans 14 residues. CDR3 protein: CASSSGTGGDEQYF. CDR3 bases: TGTGCCAGCAGCTCGGGGACAGGGGGCGACGAGCAGTACTTC.

This sequence joins TRBV5-6 and TRBJ1-4, with a possible D match to TRBD1 (6 bases). V was trimmed by 2 bases and J by 7 bases, leaving 15 bases between them. Germline values: CDR1 SGHDT, CDR2 YYEEEE. CDR3 length: 15 residues. This chain's CDR3 is CASSFLTGLSEKLFF. CDR3 sequence (DNA): TGTGCCAGCAGCTTCTTAACAGGGTTAAGTGAAAAACTGTTTTTT.

The chain recombines TRBV11-1 with TRBJ2-1; D is possibly TRBD2 (6 bases). Germline V gene lookup returns CDR1 SGHAT and CDR2 FQDESV (reference sequence). The CDR3 runs 14 residues. V was pared by 11 bases and J by 6 bases, with 20 bases between. DNA of the CDR3: TGTGCCTCTTCCCGGCGGAGGGTCCCCAATGAGCAGTTCTTC. This codes for CASSRRRVPNEQFF.

V is TRBV18 and J is TRBJ1-1; D uncertain. This CDR3 has 15 residues. Germline CDR1 and CDR2: KGHSH and LQKENI. The V gene lost 5 bases and the J gene lost 1 base, with 14 bases spanning the gap. CDR3 residues: CASSTFPAGNTEAFF. CDR3 sequence (DNA): TGTGCCAGCTCAACCTTCCCAGCAGGGAACACTGAAGCTTTCTTT.

The chain carries TRBV7-2 and TRBJ2-3; D gene uncertain. The CDR3 spans 15 residues. CDR1 is SGHTA and CDR2 is FQGNSA in the germline V gene. V gave up 0 bases and J gave up 2 bases, with 9 bases separating them. The CDR3 region is CASSLAVVFTDTQYF. The DNA of the CDR3 is TGTGCCAGCAGCTTAGCCGTAGTGTTCACAGATACGCAGTATTTT.

This clone is a singleton in its sample. The CDR3 reads CASSPPSEPYGYTF. Written as DNA, the CDR3 is TGTGCCAGCTCACCACCGTCAGAACCATATGGCTACACCTTC. This sequence joins TRBV18 and TRBJ1-2; D unclear. The CDR3 is 14 residues long. Per germline, CDR1 KGHSH and CDR2 LQKENI. The ends were cut back, 0 bases at V and 5 bases at J, with 10 bases in the middle.

The rearrangement joins TRBV11-3 to TRBJ1-3, with D hard to call. CDR3 length: 13 amino acids. Trimming stripped 4 bases from V and 0 bases from J, with 4 bases between. Germline V gene sequence: CDR1 SGHNT, CDR2 YENEEA. CDR3 DNA sequence: TGTGCCAGCAGCTACGGCTCTGGAAACACCATATATTTT. This translates into CASSYGSGNTIYF.

This chain links TRBV4-3 with TRBJ2-1; D might be TRBD1 (5 bases). Germline loops: CDR1 LGHNA, CDR2 YSLEER. The CDR3 covers 16 residues. The V end was cut by 0 bases, the J end by 0 bases, with 9 bases between. The CDR3 protein is CASSQDGASSYNEQFF. The CDR3 nucleotides read TGCGCCAGCAGCCAAGATGGGGCTAGCTCCTACAATGAGCAGTTCTTC.

The chain employs TRBV4-2 and TRBJ2-7, with TRBD2 matching 7 bases. Germline V lookup: CDR1 LGHNA, CDR2 YNFKEQ. The V segment lost 1 base and the J segment 2 bases; nucleotides outside the gene matches: 5. The CDR3 is made up of 15 amino acids. The CDR3 spells CASSQGSGTTYEQYF. For the CDR3, the DNA is TGTGCCAGCAGCCAAGGGTCAGGGACTACCTACGAGCAGTACTTC.

A few counts support this clone. Other nucleotide sequences from this sample produce the same CDR3. V usage is TRBV6-5 and J usage is TRBJ1-5, with unresolved D. CDR1 and CDR2 (germline): MNHEY, SVGAGI. Deletions cut 4 bases from V and 0 bases from J, with 4 bases between. The CDR3 is 13 amino acids. The CDR3 reads CASSSYSNQPQHF. The CDR3 DNA follows: TGTGCCAGCAGTTCTTATAGCAATCAGCCCCAGCATTTT.

The V call is TRBV13, the J call TRBJ1-5; D unresolved. Trimming shortened V by 3 bases and J by 4 bases, and 4 bases separated the two germline ends. CDR3 length: 12 amino acids. Germline V lookup: CDR1 PRHDT, CDR2 FYEKMQ (reference sequence). The CDR3 nucleotides read TGTGCCAGCAGCTTCAGGAATCAGCCCCAGCATTTT. Amino acids: CASSFRNQPQHF. The variable domain in full, completed from reference TRBV13 and TRBJ1-5, reads AAGVIQSPRHLIKEKRETATLKCYPIPRHDTVYWYQQGPGQDPQFLISFYEKMQSDKGSIPDRFSAQQFSDYHSELNMSSLELGDSALYFCASSFRNQPQHFGDGTRLSIL.

The rearrangement uses TRBV6-1 and TRBJ2-7; 7 bases are shared with TRBD2. The ends lost 3 bases at V and 3 bases at J; junction bases unmatched: 8. The CDR3 spans 15 residues. Germline lookup yields CDR1 MNHNS and CDR2 SASEGT. The CDR3 sequence: CASSDVVGLVYEQYF. As DNA, the CDR3 is TGTGCCAGCAGTGATGTGGTCGGACTAGTCTACGAGCAGTACTTC.

The rearrangement links TRBV9 to TRBJ2-2; D is perhaps TRBD2 (6 bases). Trimming cost V 4 bases and J 4 bases, with 14 bases left between them. The CDR3 is 15 residues long. Germline assignment: CDR1 SGDLS and CDR2 YYNGEE. CDR3 sequence (DNA): TGTGCCAGCAGCTCCGACGGGAGAGGCACCGGGGAGCTGTTTTTT. It specifies CASSSDGRGTGELFF.

This sequence joins TRBV4-1 and TRBJ2-7; 8 bases map to TRBD1. This CDR3 comprises 14 residues. Trimming removed 8 bases from V and 2 bases from J; junction bases left unmatched: 8. Germline V gives CDR1 MGHRA, CDR2 YSYEKL. The CDR3 DNA follows: TGCGCCAGCGCCCCGCGGACAGGGCCCTACGAGCAGTACTTC. Amino acid sequence: CASAPRTGPYEQYF.

The rearrangement joins TRBV6-5 to TRBJ1-4, with D possibly TRBD1 on 6 matching bases. Trimming removed 8 bases from V and 5 bases from J, with 15 bases in between. This CDR3 comprises 14 residues. Germline assignment: CDR1 MNHEY and CDR2 SVGAGI. The CDR3 region has the DNA TGTGCCAGCGGCCGGACAGCTTTAAATGAAAAACTGTTTTTT. Translation: CASGRTALNEKLFF.

This rearrangement joins TRBV10-3 to TRBJ2-3; 7 nucleotides line up with TRBD1. Germline V lookup: CDR1 ENHRY, CDR2 SYGVKD. Unmatched junction bases numbered 8, after V lost 8 bases and J lost 0 bases. This CDR3 region has 15 residues. The DNA for the CDR3 is TGTGCCATCGGACAGGACAGAATCAGCACAGATACGCAGTATTTT. Protein: CAIGQDRISTDTQYF.

The genes are TRBV11-3 and TRBJ1-1, with D possibly TRBD1 on 6 matching bases. V lost 4 bases and J 5 bases, leaving 11 bases between the germline ends. This CDR3 has 13 residues. Germline V gene sequence: CDR1 SGHNT, CDR2 YENEEA. The CDR3 here is CASSSNRATEAFF. CDR3 DNA sequence: TGTGCCAGCAGCTCAAACAGGGCGACTGAAGCTTTCTTT.

This clone was picked up many times. V and J are TRBV4-1 and TRBJ2-1, with TRBD1 identical over 7 bases. Germline CDR1 is MGHRA and CDR2 is YSYEKL. V dropped 1 base and J dropped 6; count of bases not matched to a gene: 9. The CDR3 totals 16 residues. CDR3 loop: CASSQVDRALSNEQFF. The CDR3 DNA reads TGCGCCAGCAGCCAAGTAGACAGGGCATTGTCCAATGAGCAGTTCTTC.

This clone was detected once. The V and J genes are TRBV27 and TRBJ2-7, with D possibly TRBD1 on 6 matching bases. The CDR3 length is 15 residues. CDR1 and CDR2 (germline): MNHEY, SMNVEV (reference sequence). The V gene lost 5 bases and the J gene lost 3 bases, with 17 bases spanning the gap. Here the CDR3 DNA reads TGTGCCAGCAGTGCTGCTGGGGACACTTACTACGAGCAGTACTTC. This gives the protein CASSAAGDTYYEQYF.

The chain uses TRBV30 and TRBJ2-2; maybe TRBD2 (6 bases). Trimming cost V 1 base and J 3 bases, with 9 bases left between them. Germline V gene lookup returns CDR1 GTSNPN and CDR2 SVGIG (reference sequence). There are 14 residues in the CDR3. The CDR3 DNA follows: TGTGCCTGGAGTGGGAGGGGAGACACCGGGGAGCTGTTTTTT. It codes for CAWSGRGDTGELFF. Full variable domain (rest looked up from reference TRBV30 and TRBJ2-2): SQTIHQWPATLVQPVGSPLSLECTVEGTSNPNLYWYRQAAGRGLQLLFYSVGIGQISSEVPQNLSASRPQDRQFILSSKKLLLSDSGFYLCAWSGRGDTGELFFGEGSRLTVL.

V and J are TRBV5-1 and TRBJ2-3; no firm D call. CDR3 size: 13 residues. V dropped 4 bases and J dropped 1 base, with 7 bases sitting between them. The germline gives CDR1 SGHRS, CDR2 YFSETQ. The CDR3 bases are TGCGCCAGCAGCGTCGTTGGCACAGATACGCAGTATTTT. Protein sequence: CASSVVGTDTQYF.

V gene TRBV11-2 combines with J gene TRBJ1-2, with 9 positions matching TRBD1. The CDR3 totals 15 residues. The trim removed 1 base at V and 2 bases at J, leaving 2 bases unmatched. Germline lookup yields CDR1 SGHAT and CDR2 FQNNGV. The CDR3 loop is CASSLGTGANYGYTF. CDR3 coding DNA: TGTGCCAGCAGCTTAGGGACAGGGGCGAACTATGGCTACACCTTC.

The rearrangement links TRBV4-2 to TRBJ2-1; D gene unclear. The V and J ends lost 1 base and 4 bases respectively, with 5 bases between them. Germline loops: CDR1 LGHNA, CDR2 YNFKEQ. This CDR3 comprises 13 residues. Written as DNA, the CDR3 is TGTGCCAGCAGCCAAGTCAGGTACAATGAGCAGTTCTTC. Amino acids: CASSQVRYNEQFF.